These 9 T cell receptor beta chains originate from one sample sequenced in a study of T cells in Graves' hyperthyroidism and ophthalmopathy. Using RNA transcripts as the source, TCR beta CDR3 regions were amplified. Researchers ran a first-round RT-PCR on the TCR CDR3 using the HTBI primer set. MiXCR was run by TCRdb on the multiplex PCR reads, yielding one entry per CDR3 protein. Of about 250,000 distinct CDR3 sequences listed, approximately 25% are singletons. What was sequenced was blood. The receptors were sampled from a woman aged 40 to 50 with Graves' ophthalmopathy.

This clonotype was observed many times. The V and J genes are TRBV29-1 and TRBJ2-7; D uncertain. The CDR3 spans 13 residues. V gave up 4 bases and J gave up 0 bases, with 10 bases separating them. Germline CDR1 reads SQVTM; CDR2 reads ANQGSEA. CDR3 DNA: TGCAGCGTTGTTAGGCTCAGCTCCTACGAGCAGTACTTC. Translation gives CSVVRLSSYEQYF.

In its sample, this clonotype was seen many times. The V call is TRBV28, the J call TRBJ1-6, with 10 bases that match TRBD1. CDR3 length: 15 residues. Trimming at V came to 4 bases and at J to 9 bases, leaving 6 bases not matched to a gene. CDR1 is MDHEN, CDR2 SYDVKM, per germline. CDR3: CASSSGTGDSSPLHF. CDR3 nucleotide sequence: TGTGCCAGCAGTTCCGGGACAGGGGACTCTTCACCCCTCCACTTT.

This clonotype was counted ten times or more. The chain couples TRBV20-1 to TRBJ2-7; 10 positions agree with TRBD2. CDR1 is DFQATT and CDR2 is SNEGSKA in the germline V gene (reference sequence). This CDR3 comprises 13 residues. With 2 bases clipped from V and 2 bases from J, the junction kept 0 bases outside the gene matches. The CDR3 is CSARLAGAYEQYF. The CDR3 coding sequence is TGCAGTGCTAGACTAGCGGGGGCCTACGAGCAGTACTTC.

This clonotype has ten or more counts. The rearrangement uses TRBV28 and TRBJ1-5, with a possible D match to TRBD1 (5 bases). CDR1 and CDR2 from the germline V gene are MDHEN and SYDVKM. Trimming removed 3 bases at V and 5 bases at J, with 17 bases between. The CDR3 spans 16 residues. The CDR3 bases are TGTGCCAGCAGTTTGCCTGGGGGAGGGGAGGATCAGCCCCAGCATTTT. This translates into CASSLPGGGEDQPQHF.

The chain is built from TRBV2 and TRBJ1-2, with a possible D match to TRBD1 (6 bases). CDR3 size: 13 residues. Germline V gene lookup returns CDR1 SNHLY and CDR2 FYNNEI. V was pared by 4 bases and J by 8 bases, with 14 bases between. In DNA, the CDR3 is TGTGCCAGCAGTGGCGGGGGCTGGTTGGGCTACACCTTC. It specifies CASSGGGWLGYTF.

This clonotype was picked up many times. V and J are TRBV28 and TRBJ1-5; TRBD1 matches at 9 bases. There are 17 residues in the CDR3. V was clipped by 3 bases and J by 7 bases; unmatched bases: 13. Per germline, CDR1 MDHEN and CDR2 SYDVKM. CDR3 region: CASSFFSTGQGGQPQHF. The CDR3 coding sequence is TGTGCCAGCAGTTTTTTTTCGACGGGACAGGGTGGCCAGCCCCAGCATTTT. Supplemented by reference TRBV28 and TRBJ1-5, the full variable domain reads DVKVTQSSRYLVKRTGEKVFLECVQDMDHENMFWYRQDPGLGLRLIYFSYDVKMKEKGDIPEGYSVSREKKERFSLILESASTNQTSMYLCASSFFSTGQGGQPQHFGDGTRLSIL.

The V call is TRBV12-3 or TRBV12-4, the J call TRBJ2-7; TRBD1 matches at 9 bases. After removal of 3 bases from V and 6 bases from J, the junction contained 6 bases not matched to a gene. CDR3 size: 14 residues. As DNA, the CDR3 is TGTGCCAGCAGTTTGGGACAGGGTCGACGCGAGCAGTACTTC. It is translated as CASSLGQGRREQYF.

This clonotype was seen at least ten times. The chain has TRBV6-1 and TRBJ2-7; tentatively, D is TRBD1 or TRBD2 (6 bases each). Trimming left V 6 bases short and J 0 bases short, with 18 bases between. Per the germline V gene, CDR1 is MNHNS and CDR2 is SASEGT. The CDR3 contains 16 residues. CDR3 loop: CASSPHGGHSSYEQYF. The CDR3 nucleotides are TGTGCCAGCAGCCCCCACGGGGGCCATTCCTCCTACGAGCAGTACTTC.

This clonotype has ten or more counts. The chain has TRBV5-6 and TRBJ2-7; tentatively, D is TRBD2 (6 bases). The germline gives CDR1 SGHDT, CDR2 YYEEEE. Trimming took off 3 bases at V and 7 bases at J, with 14 bases between the two ends. The CDR3 length is 13 residues. The CDR3 protein is CASSWDGSGEQYF. CDR3 in DNA: TGTGCCAGCAGCTGGGACGGGAGTGGGGAGCAGTACTTC.